The clone carrying this T cell receptor (beta chain) was seen a handful of times. Time point in this sample: patch test 1, 2 weeks after DPC sensitization. Treatment described: therapeutic diphenylcyclopropenone sensitization with weekly scalp DPC. The data were obtained in a study of human T cells and chemical hapten exposure. Each CDR3 protein gets one entry after TCRdb re-called the RACE reads with MiXCR. The sample contains 45,000 to 70,000 distinct CDR3 sequences, approximately 9.3% of which appear only once. The V and J ends lost 7 bases and 0 bases, in that order; junction bases with no gene match: 7. Per germline, CDR1 SNHLY and CDR2 FYNNEI. The CDR3 is 15 residues long.

This clonotype was sampled from a woman in her thirties or forties with alopecia areata. Some clones in this sample may be carry-over from other donors' samples. V is TRBV2 and J is TRBJ2-3, with 7 nucleotides matching TRBD2. Source: whole blood, taken in connection with sensitization to the hapten diphenylcyclopropenone (DPC). The DNA for the CDR3 is TGTGCCAGCACTGGGAGCGGGATAAGCACAGATACGCAGTATTTT. It specifies CASTGSGISTDTQYF. Full variable domain (missing parts from reference TRBV2 and TRBJ2-3): EPEVTQTPSHQVTQMGQEVILRCVPISNHLYFYWYRQILGQKVEFLVSFYNNEISEKSEIFDDQFSVERPDGSNFTLKIRSTKLEDSAMYFCASTGSGISTDTQYFGPGTRLTVL.